This T cell receptor beta chain came from a study of shared clonotypes between healthy human individuals. Sequencing used immunoSEQ multiplex PCR; TCRdb keeps in-frame clones, though not all of them. Among approximately 2.5 million clones, over 85% were seen once, and the ten largest hold approximately 0.36%. The CDR3 length is 15 residues. Germline-derived CDR1 and CDR2 are LNHNV and YYDKDF (reference sequence). V lost 1 base, J lost 9 bases, and 16 bases lay in between. V and J are TRBV15 and TRBJ2-4; D is undetermined. Sequencing was done on a sample of naive CD4+ T cells from PBMCs. Stated subset: CD45RA+ positively selected. This receptor was taken from a man between 18 and 29 years old in good health. Some clones in this sample may be carry-over from other donors' samples. The CDR3 nucleotides are TGTGCCACCAGCAGAGGTCAGATACTAACGCGCATTCAGTACTTC. Translated, it gives CATSRGQILTRIQYF.